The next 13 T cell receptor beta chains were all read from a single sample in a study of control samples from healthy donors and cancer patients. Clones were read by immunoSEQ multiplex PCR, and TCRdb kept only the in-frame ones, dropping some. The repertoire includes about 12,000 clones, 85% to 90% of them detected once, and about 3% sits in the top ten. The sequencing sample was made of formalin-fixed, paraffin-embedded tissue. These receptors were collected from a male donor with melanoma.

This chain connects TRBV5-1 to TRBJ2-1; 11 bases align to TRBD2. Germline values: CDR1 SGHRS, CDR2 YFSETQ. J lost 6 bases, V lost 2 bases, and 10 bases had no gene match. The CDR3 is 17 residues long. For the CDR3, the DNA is TGCGCCAGCAGCTTTTGGTCTAGCGGGAGGCTTGGCAATGAGCAGTTCTTC. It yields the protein CASSFWSSGRLGNEQFF.

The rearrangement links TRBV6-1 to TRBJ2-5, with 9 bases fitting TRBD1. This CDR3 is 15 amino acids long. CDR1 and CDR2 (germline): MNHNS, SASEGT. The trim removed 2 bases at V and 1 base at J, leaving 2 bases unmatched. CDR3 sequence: CASSESTGGQETQYF. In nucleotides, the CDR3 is TGTGCCAGCAGTGAATCGACAGGGGGCCAAGAGACCCAGTACTTC.

The CDR3 bases are TGTGCCAGCAGCTTGCGGCAGGTCAATGAGCAGTTCTTC. This codes for CASSLRQVNEQFF. The gene calls are TRBV11-2 and TRBJ2-1; D remains ambiguous. Germline CDR1 is SGHAT and CDR2 is FQNNGV. CDR3 length: 13 amino acids. The V end was cut by 3 bases, the J end by 6 bases, with 9 bases between. The complete variable domain, with remaining parts taken from reference TRBV11-2 and TRBJ2-1, reads EAGVAQSPRYKIIEKRQSVAFWCNPISGHATLYWYQQILGQGPKLLIQFQNNGVVDDSQLPKDRFSAERLKGVDSTLKIQPAKLEDSAVYLCASSLRQVNEQFFGPGTRLTVL.

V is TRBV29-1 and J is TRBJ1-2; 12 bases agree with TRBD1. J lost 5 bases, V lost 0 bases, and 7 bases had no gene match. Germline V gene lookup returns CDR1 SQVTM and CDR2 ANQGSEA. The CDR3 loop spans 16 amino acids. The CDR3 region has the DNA TGCAGCGTTGAAGAGCCGGGACAGGGGGCCTTGTATGGCTACACCTTC. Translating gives CSVEEPGQGALYGYTF.

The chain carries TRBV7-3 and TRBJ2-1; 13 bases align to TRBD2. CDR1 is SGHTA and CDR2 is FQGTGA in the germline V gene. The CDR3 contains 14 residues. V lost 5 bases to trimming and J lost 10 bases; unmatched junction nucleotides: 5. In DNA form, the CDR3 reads TGTGCCAGCAGCCCCGGACTAGCGGGAGTCGAGCAGTTCTTC. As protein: CASSPGLAGVEQFF.

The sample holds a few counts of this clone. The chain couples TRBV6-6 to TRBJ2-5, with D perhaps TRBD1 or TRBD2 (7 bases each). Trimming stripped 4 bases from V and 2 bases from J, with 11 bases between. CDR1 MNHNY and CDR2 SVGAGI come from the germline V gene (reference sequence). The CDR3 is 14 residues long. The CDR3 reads CASSSGGVQETQYF. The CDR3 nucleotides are TGTGCCAGCAGTTCAGGGGGGGTTCAAGAGACCCAGTACTTC.

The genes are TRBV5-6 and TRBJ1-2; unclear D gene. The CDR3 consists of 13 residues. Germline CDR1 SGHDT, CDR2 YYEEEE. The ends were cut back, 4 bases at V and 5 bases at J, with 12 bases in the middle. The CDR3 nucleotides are TGTGCCAGCAGCCCAACGGAATATTATGGCTACACCTTC. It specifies CASSPTEYYGYTF.

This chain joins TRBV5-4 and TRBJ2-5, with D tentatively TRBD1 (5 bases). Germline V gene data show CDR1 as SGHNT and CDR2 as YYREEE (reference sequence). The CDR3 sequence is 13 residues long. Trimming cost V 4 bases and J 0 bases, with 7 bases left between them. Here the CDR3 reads CASSGQNQETQYF. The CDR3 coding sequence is TGTGCCAGCAGCGGACAAAACCAAGAGACCCAGTACTTC.

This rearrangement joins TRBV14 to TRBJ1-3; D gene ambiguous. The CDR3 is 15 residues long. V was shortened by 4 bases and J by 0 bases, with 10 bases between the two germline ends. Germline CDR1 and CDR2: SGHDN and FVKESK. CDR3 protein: CASSPYRASGNTIYF. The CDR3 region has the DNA TGTGCCAGCAGCCCGTACCGAGCCTCTGGAAACACCATATATTTT.

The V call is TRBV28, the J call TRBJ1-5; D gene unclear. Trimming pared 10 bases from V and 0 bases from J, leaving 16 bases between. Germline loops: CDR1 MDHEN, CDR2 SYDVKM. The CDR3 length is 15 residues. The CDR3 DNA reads TGTGCCACCTCCATGATGATTTATAGCAATCAGCCCCAGCATTTT. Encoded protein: CATSMMIYSNQPQHF. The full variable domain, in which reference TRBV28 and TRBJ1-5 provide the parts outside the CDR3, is DVKVTQSSRYLVKRTGEKVFLECVQDMDHENMFWYRQDPGLGLRLIYFSYDVKMKEKGDIPEGYSVSREKKERFSLILESASTNQTSMYLCATSMMIYSNQPQHFGDGTRLSIL.

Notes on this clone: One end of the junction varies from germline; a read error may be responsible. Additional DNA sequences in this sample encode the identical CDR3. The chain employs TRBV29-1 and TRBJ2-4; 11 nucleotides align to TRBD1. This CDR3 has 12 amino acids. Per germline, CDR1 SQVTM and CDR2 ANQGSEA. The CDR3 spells CSVGTGGDIQYF. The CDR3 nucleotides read TGCAGCGTAGGGACAGGGGGGGACATCCAGTACTTC.

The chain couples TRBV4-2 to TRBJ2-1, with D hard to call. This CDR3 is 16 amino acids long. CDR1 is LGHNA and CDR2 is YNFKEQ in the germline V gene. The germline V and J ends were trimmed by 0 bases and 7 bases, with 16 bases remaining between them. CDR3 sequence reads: CASSQEGALFPNEQFF. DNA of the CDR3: TGTGCCAGCAGCCAAGAAGGTGCCCTATTCCCGAATGAGCAGTTCTTC.

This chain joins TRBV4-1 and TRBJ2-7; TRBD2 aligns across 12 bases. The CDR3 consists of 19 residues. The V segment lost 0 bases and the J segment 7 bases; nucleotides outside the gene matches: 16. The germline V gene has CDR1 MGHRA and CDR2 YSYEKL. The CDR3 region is CASSQDLPSGRANSGEQYF. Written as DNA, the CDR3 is TGCGCCAGCAGCCAAGATCTCCCTAGCGGGAGGGCTAATTCGGGGGAGCAGTACTTC.